There are many counts of the clone carrying this T cell receptor beta chain. Its antigen is unknown. TCRdb re-called the 5' RACE reads with MiXCR, one entry per CDR3 protein. The sample carries 100,000 to 150,000 distinct CDR3 sequences, approximately 7% recorded once. The source of the sample is a study of T cells after yellow fever vaccination. Study outcomes and limitations: Post-booster reappearance was seen for most primary-vaccination clones (roughly 96% CD4, about 90% CD8). There was a small share of clonotypes that showed up in both the CD4 and CD8 compartments.

The germline gives CDR1 SEHNR, CDR2 FQNEAQ (reference sequence). The CDR3 is made up of 16 amino acids. The V segment lost 5 bases and the J segment 5 bases; nucleotides outside the gene matches: 12. This receptor was obtained from a man younger than 35 who received the YFV17D yellow fever vaccine. This chain links TRBV7-9 with TRBJ2-1; 7 bases line up with TRBD1. Sequencing used CD4+ T cells sorted from PBMCs, obtained 10 to 11 days after the first yellow fever vaccination. The CDR3 DNA sequence: TGTGCCAGCAGCCTGACAGGGCGCAACCTACACAATGAGCAGTTCTTC. It is translated as CASSLTGRNLHNEQFF.